This entry describes one T cell receptor beta chain. Its antigen remains undetermined. Qualities for individual bases were not recorded, and no much larger clone is one base off. The data stem from a study of cytotoxic CD8 clonotypes in ibrutinib-treated CLL (dated by TCRdb to the early 2020s). With regard to the full study: The cohort was composed of approximately 11 relapsed/refractory and around 15 treatment-naive patients; IGHV unmutated status was identified in 17 patients. Partial responses were observed in approximately 24 patients and complete responses in 2; after a median follow-up of 68 months, remission was maintained in 15 or so patients and progression was observed in approximately 12. Response samples were taken after a median of roughly 12 months on treatment, ranging from roughly 6 to 36 months. An average of approximately 260,000 productive templates and around 100,000 productive rearrangements was obtained per sample. Of the roughly 79 people in the trial, 26 had longitudinal samples available. Cryopreserved peripheral blood mononuclear cells were collected before treatment, at response, and at either disease progression or sustained remission. Every remission and progressive disease sample was obtained while ibrutinib was still being received by the patients.

For TCR beta library preparation, about 2 micrograms of genomic DNA were extracted from the cryopreserved PBMCs. High-throughput TCR beta sequencing was performed on longitudinal blood samples from CLL patients receiving ibrutinib monotherapy. Patients were enrolled in a phase 2 open-label single-center ibrutinib monotherapy trial. A MiSeq instrument was used for deep resolution sequencing, which targeted depths ranging from 1 in 1 million up to 1 in 200,000 T cells, with coverage averaging 10x for each clonotype. The immunoSEQ hsTCRB Kit was used to generate the TCR beta libraries. Processing in the source paper ran as follows. ImmunoSEQ Data Assistant and ImmunoSEQ Analyzer were used for data analysis, and V, D and J genes were assigned according to IMGT definitions. Clonality, which ranges from 0 to 1, was calculated as one minus the normalized Shannon entropy of productive rearrangement frequencies. Public clonotype analysis was restricted to overrepresented clonotypes comprising at least 0.05% of each patient's repertoire. Around 12 age-matched healthy donor repertoires from immuneACCESS were used as controls for clonality. Drawn from immuneACCESS, this table holds only the in-frame rearrangements with V and J called that TCRdb kept. Clones are partly lost; checked studies trace under half to an unresolved V gene and leave the rest unexplained. That table supplies the V and J calls and clone size; D and trimming were determined from the DNA. This sample is represented by about 140,000 clones; 80% of them were singletons. The ten largest clones take up less than 9% of the sample.

Findings and caveats that apply to the study as a whole: Public clonotypes were rare and either shrank or stayed stable during treatment, and the rise in clonality at ibrutinib response reflected expansion of private clonotypes. Baseline clonality was found to be higher than that of age-matched healthy donors and was strongly correlated with circulating CD8+ T-cell counts. At ibrutinib response clonality went up, during sustained remission it held steady, and at progression it dropped back toward baseline. Lymph node repertoires were not examined, and the timing of sampling was not matched between patients in sustained remission and those whose disease progressed.

The specimen comprised PBMCs, sampled after 36 months of ibrutinib treatment. The sequence was obtained from a human donor with chronic lymphocytic leukemia.

The base sequence is TGCAGTGCTCCATTTGGGGAGACCCAGTACTTC. Its product reads: CSAPFGETQYF. The V and J genes are TRBV20-1 and TRBJ2-5; the D segment cannot be called with confidence. As encoded in the germline V gene (reference sequence), CDR1 is DFQATT while CDR2 is SNEGSKA. The germline ends are 9 bases apart after V is trimmed by 5 bases and J by 5 bases. The CDR3 contains 11 residues, cysteine and phenylalanine counted. Just the 33-base CDR3 DNA is kept, in frame starting at base 1.